Sequencing of this T cell receptor (beta chain) was carried out in a study of OX40 agonist ivuxolimab in advanced cancers. About the study: An agonistic human IgG2 monoclonal antibody against OX40 (CD134) was given.

With 3 bases removed from V and 5 bases from J, the gap between germline ends came to 13 bases. CDR1 and CDR2 from the germline V gene are MNHNS and SASEGT. The CDR3 loop spans 14 amino acids. About this clone itself: Its target is unknown.

Blood sampling was done at baseline, cycle 4 day 1, and cycle 7 day 1. Overall study results and limits: Dosing at 0.1 to 3.0 mg/kg was accompanied by clonal expansion of CD4+ and CD8+ blood T cells by week 6. There were, on average, more expanded clones in CD8+ T cells than in CD4+.

Clones were sequenced by immunoSEQ multiplex PCR, and TCRdb holds only the in-frame ones, with some missing. The data contain about 64,000 clones, about 87% of them singletons. The chain employs TRBV6-1 and TRBJ1-2, with D maybe TRBD1 (6 bases). The origin of this receptor is an adult with an advanced solid tumor such as melanoma, head and neck, liver or kidney cancer. Sequenced here: CD4+ or CD8+ T cells sorted from blood, sampled in a trial of the OX40 agonist ivuxolimab. The CDR3 nucleotides are TGTGCCAGCAGTGATGGACAGAGAGTTTATGGCTACACCTTC. It yields the protein CASSDGQRVYGYTF.